This TCR beta chain was sequenced during a study of cytomegalovirus exposure and HLA in healthy donors. V lost 6 bases to trimming and J lost 2 bases; unmatched junction nucleotides: 8. The CDR3 contains 18 residues. Per the germline V gene, CDR1 is SNHLY and CDR2 is FYNNEI. The PCR was carried out with 60 Vbeta primers and 13 Jbeta primers. Sequenced by immunoSEQ multiplex PCR; TCRdb stores in-frame clones only, minus some. The sample carries 150,000 to 200,000 clones, over 60% recorded once. This sequence was found in a middle-aged man in good health and CMV-seropositive. The chain couples TRBV2 to TRBJ2-2, with 14 bases aligning to TRBD2. Sequencing used PBMCs. Here the CDR3 DNA reads TGTGCCAGCAGCGCCTGGACTAGCGGGGGGCTTAACACCGGGGAGCTGTTTTTT. Encoded protein: CASSAWTSGGLNTGELFF.